This T cell receptor (beta chain) was sequenced during a study of blood T cells in healthy people across ages. A second about 7 to 11 cycle PCR used barcoded and J-beta primers. TCRdb redid the calling of the 5' RACE reads with MiXCR, one entry per CDR3 protein. This sample has 500,000 to 550,000 distinct CDR3 sequences, with around 24% found just once. This CDR3 region has 14 residues. CDR1 is DFQATT and CDR2 is SNEGSKA in the germline V gene (reference sequence). J lost 5 bases, V lost 3 bases, and 6 bases had no gene match. The sample was also linked to a second study, of T cells of mothers and their children. From that study: Thymic selection molds TCR recombination products alike in related and unrelated pairs.

This chain connects TRBV20-1 to TRBJ2-3, with 9 bases lining up with TRBD2. The material sequenced was blood. The source is a boy younger than 18 in good health. DNA for the CDR3: TGCAGTGCTAGTTCTAGCGGGGTAGAAGATACGCAGTATTTT. Translating gives CSASSSGVEDTQYF.